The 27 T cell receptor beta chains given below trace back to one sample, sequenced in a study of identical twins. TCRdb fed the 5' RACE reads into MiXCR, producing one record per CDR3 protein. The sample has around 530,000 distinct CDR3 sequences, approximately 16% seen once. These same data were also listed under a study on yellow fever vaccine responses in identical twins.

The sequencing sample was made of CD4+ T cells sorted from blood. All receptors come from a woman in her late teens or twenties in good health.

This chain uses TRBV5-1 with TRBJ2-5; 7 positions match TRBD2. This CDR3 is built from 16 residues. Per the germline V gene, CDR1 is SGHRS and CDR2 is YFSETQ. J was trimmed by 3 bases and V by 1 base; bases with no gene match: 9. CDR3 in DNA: TGCGCCAGCAGCTTGTCATTATCTAGCGGTAAAGAGACCCAGTACTTC. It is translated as CASSLSLSSGKETQYF.

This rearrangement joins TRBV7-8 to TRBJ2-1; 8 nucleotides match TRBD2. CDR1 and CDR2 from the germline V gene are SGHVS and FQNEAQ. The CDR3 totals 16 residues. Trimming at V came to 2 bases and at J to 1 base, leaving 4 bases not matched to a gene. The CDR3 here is CASSLTAGGSYNEQFF. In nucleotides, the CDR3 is TGTGCCAGCAGCTTAACGGCGGGAGGATCCTACAATGAGCAGTTCTTC.

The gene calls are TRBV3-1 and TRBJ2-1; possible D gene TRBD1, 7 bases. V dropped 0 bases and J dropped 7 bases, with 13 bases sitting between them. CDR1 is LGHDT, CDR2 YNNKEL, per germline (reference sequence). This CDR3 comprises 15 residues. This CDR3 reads CASSQETRGVNEQFF. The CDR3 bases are TGTGCCAGCAGCCAAGAAACCAGGGGGGTAAATGAGCAGTTCTTC.

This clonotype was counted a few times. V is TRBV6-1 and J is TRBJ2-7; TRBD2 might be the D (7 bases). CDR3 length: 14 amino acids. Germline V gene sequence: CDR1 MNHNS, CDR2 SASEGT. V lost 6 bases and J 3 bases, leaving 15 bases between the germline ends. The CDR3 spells CASSPREGVYEQYV. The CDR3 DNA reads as TGTGCCAGCAGCCCAAGGGAGGGGGTCTACGAGCAGTACGTC.

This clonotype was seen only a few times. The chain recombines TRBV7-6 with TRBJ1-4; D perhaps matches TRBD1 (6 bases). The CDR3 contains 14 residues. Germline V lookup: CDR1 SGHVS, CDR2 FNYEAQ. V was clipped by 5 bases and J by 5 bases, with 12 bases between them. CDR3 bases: TGTGCCAGCAGCAAGAGGACAGCGAATGAAAAACTGTTTTTT. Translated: CASSKRTANEKLFF.

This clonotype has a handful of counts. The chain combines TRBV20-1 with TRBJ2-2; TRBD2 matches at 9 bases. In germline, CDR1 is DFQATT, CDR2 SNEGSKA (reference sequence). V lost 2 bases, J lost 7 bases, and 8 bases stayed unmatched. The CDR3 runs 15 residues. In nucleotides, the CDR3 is TGCAGTGCTAGATATGGGCTAGCGGGGCGCGGGGAGCTGTTTTTT. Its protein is CSARYGLAGRGELFF.

The CDR3 DNA sequence: TGTGCCAGCAATCCGGGACTAGCGGGAGGGCCGCGGGAGACCCAGTACTTC. Encoded protein: CASNPGLAGGPRETQYF. The V gene is TRBV21-1, the J gene TRBJ2-5; the table's D call of TRBD2 was not tested on the DNA. TRBV21-1 is recorded as a pseudogene. CDR3 length: 17 residues.

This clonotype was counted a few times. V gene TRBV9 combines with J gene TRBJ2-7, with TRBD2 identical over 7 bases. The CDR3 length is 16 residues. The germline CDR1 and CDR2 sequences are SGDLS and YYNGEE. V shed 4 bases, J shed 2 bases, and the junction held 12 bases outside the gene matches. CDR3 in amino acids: CASSPSTGTIPYEQYF. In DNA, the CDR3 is TGTGCCAGCAGCCCCAGTACCGGGACTATTCCCTACGAGCAGTACTTC.

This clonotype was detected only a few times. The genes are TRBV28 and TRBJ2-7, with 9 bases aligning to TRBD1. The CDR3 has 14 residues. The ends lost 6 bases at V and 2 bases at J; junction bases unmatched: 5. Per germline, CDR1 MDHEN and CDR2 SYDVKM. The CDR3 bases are TGTGCCAGCAGACTGACAGGGGGTACCTACGAGCAGTACTTC. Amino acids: CASRLTGGTYEQYF.

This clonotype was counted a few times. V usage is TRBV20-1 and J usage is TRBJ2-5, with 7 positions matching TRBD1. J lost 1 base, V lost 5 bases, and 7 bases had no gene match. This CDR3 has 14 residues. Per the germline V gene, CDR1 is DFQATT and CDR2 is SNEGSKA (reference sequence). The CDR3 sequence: CSASGTALQETQYF. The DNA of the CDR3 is TGCAGTGCTTCCGGGACAGCACTCCAAGAGACCCAGTACTTC.

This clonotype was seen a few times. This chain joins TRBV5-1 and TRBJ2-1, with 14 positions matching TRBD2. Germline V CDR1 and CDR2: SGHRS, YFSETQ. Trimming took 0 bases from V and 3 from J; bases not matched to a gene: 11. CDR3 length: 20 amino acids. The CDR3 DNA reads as TGCGCCAGCAGCTTGGGGACTAGCGGGAGGAAGGAAGGCTACTACAATGAGCAGTTCTTC. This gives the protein CASSLGTSGRKEGYYNEQFF. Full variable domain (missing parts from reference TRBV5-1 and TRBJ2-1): KAGVTQTPRYLIKTRGQQVTLSCSPISGHRSVSWYQQTPGQGLQFLFEYFSETQRNKGNFPGRFSGRQFSNSRSEMNVSTLELGDSALYLCASSLGTSGRKEGYYNEQFFGPGTRLTVL.

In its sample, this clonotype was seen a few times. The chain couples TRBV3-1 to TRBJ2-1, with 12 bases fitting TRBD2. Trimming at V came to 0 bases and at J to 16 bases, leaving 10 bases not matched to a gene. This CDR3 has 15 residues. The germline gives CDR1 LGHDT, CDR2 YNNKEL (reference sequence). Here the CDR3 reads CASSQEATSGGSPFF. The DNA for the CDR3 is TGTGCCAGCAGCCAAGAGGCTACTAGCGGGGGGAGCCCCTTCTTC.

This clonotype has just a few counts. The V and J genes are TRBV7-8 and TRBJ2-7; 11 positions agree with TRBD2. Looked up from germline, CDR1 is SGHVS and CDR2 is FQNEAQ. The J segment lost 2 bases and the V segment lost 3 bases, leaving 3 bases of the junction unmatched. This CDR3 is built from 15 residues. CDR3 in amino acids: CASSLGTSGPYEQYV. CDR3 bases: TGTGCCAGCAGCTTGGGGACTAGCGGTCCCTACGAGCAGTACGTC.

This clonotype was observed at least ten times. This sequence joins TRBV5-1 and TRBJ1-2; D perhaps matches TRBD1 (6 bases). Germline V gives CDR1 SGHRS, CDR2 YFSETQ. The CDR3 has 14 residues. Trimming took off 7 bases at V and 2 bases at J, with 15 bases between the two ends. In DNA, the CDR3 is TGCGCCAGCGCTCGGGGGCTGAGGAACTATGGCTACACCTTC. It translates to CASARGLRNYGYTF.

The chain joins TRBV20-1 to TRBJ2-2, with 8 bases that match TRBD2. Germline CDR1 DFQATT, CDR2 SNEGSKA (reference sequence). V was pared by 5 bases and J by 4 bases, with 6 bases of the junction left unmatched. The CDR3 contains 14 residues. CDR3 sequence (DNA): TGCAGTGCTTTAGGACTAGCCCCCACCGGGGAGCTGTTTTTT. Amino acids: CSALGLAPTGELFF.

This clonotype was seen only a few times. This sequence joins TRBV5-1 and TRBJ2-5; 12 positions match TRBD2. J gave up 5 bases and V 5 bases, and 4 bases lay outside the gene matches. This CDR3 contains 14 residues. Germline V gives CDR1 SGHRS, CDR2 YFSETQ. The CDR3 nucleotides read TGCGCCAGCAGGGAGGGGACTAGCGGGGAGACCCAGTACTTC. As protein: CASREGTSGETQYF.

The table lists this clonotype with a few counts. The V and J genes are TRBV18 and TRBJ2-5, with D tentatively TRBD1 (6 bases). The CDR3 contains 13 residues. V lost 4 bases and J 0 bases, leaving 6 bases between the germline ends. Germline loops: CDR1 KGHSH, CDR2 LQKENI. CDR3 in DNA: TGTGCCAGCTCACGACAGGACCAAGAGACCCAGTACTTC. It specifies CASSRQDQETQYF.

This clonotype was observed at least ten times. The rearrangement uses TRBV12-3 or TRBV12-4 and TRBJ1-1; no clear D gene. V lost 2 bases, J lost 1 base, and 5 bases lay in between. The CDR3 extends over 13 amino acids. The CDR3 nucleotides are TGTGCCAGCAGTTTATTACGGAACACTGAAGCTTTCTTT. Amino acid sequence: CASSLLRNTEAFF.

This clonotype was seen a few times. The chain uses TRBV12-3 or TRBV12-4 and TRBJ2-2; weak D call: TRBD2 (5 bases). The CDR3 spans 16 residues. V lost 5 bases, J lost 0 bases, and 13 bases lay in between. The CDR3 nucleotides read TGTGCCAGCAGTCCCCTAGGACTGACGAACACCGGGGAGCTGTTTTTT. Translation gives CASSPLGLTNTGELFF.

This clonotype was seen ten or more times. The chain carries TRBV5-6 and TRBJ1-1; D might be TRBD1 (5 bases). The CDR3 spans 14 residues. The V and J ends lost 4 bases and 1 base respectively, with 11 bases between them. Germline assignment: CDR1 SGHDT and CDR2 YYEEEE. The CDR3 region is CASSPGLPNTEAFF. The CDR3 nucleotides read TGTGCCAGCAGCCCGGGACTCCCGAACACTGAAGCTTTCTTT.

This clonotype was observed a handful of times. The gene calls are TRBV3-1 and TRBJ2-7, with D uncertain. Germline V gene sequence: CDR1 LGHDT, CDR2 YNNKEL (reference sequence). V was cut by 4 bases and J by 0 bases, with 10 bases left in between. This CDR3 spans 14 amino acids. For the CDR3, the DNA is TGTGCCAGCAGCCGTGAAAGGAGCTCCTACGAGCAGTACTTC. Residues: CASSRERSSYEQYF.

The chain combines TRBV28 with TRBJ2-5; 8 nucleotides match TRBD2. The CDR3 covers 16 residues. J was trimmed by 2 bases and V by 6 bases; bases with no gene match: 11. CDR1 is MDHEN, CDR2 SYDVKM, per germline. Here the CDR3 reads CASSALRGGLQETQYF. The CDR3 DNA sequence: TGTGCCAGCAGCGCTCTCCGGGGGGGGCTACAAGAGACCCAGTACTTC.

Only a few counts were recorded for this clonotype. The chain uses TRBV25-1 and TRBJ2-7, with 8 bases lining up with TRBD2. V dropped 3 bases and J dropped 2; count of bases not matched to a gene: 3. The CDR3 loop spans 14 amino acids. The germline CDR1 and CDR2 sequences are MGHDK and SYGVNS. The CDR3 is CASSDGTSPYEQYF. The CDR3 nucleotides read TGTGCCAGCAGTGACGGGACTAGTCCCTACGAGCAGTACTTC.

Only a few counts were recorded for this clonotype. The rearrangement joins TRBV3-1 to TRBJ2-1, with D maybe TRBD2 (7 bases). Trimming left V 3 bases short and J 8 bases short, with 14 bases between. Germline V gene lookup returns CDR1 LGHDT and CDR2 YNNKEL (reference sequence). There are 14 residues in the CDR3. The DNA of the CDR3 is TGTGCCAGCAGCCATTATCGGGGGGCATATGAGCAGTTCTTC. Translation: CASSHYRGAYEQFF.

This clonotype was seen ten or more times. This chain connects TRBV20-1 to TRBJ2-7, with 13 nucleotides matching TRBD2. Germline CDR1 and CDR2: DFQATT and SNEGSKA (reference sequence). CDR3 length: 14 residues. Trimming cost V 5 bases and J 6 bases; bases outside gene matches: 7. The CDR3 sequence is CSADGLAGATEQYF. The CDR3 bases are TGCAGTGCTGACGGACTAGCGGGAGCAACCGAGCAGTACTTC.

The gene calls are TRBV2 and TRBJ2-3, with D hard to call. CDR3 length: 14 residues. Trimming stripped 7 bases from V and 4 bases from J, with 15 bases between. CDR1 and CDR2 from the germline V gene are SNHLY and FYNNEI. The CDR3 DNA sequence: TGTGCCAGCAACTGGGCCCGAGTGGCAGATACGCAGTATTTT. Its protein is CASNWARVADTQYF. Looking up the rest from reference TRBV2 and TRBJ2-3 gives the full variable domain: EPEVTQTPSHQVTQMGQEVILRCVPISNHLYFYWYRQILGQKVEFLVSFYNNEISEKSEIFDDQFSVERPDGSNFTLKIRSTKLEDSAMYFCASNWARVADTQYFGPGTRLTVL.

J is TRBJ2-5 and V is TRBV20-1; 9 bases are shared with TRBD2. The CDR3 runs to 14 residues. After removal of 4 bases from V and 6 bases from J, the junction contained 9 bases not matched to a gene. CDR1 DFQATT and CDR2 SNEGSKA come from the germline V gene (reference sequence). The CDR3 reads CSATIAGDVKTQYF. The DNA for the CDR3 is TGCAGTGCTACTATAGCGGGGGACGTAAAGACCCAGTACTTC.